A single sample gave rise to the 15 T cell receptor beta chains below, sequenced in a study of cytotoxic CD8 clonotypes in ibrutinib-treated CLL. Data came from immunoSEQ multiplex PCR; TCRdb stores just in-frame clones and leaves some out. Of roughly 300,000 clones in the sample, less than 85% are singletons; the top ten hold about 6%. Sequenced material: PBMCs, taken at disease progression, from a patient treated with ibrutinib. These TCRs come from a human donor with chronic lymphocytic leukemia.

The gene calls are TRBV10-2 and TRBJ2-1, with 12 bases fitting TRBD2. V shed 8 bases, J shed 9 bases, and the junction held 8 bases outside the gene matches. CDR3 length: 14 amino acids. Looked up from germline, CDR1 is WSHSY and CDR2 is SAAADI. CDR3 sequence reads: CASLSSGGVSEQFF. As DNA, the CDR3 is TGCGCCAGCTTGTCTAGCGGGGGGGTCAGTGAGCAGTTCTTC.

This clone was seen only once. The CDR3 bases are TGTGCCAGCAGTCCCGCGGGGGGGCGGCAAGAGACCCAGTACTTC. It codes for CASSPAGGRQETQYF. V is TRBV7-3 and J is TRBJ2-5; 9 nucleotides align to TRBD2. The V segment lost 6 bases and the J segment 2 bases; nucleotides outside the gene matches: 7. The CDR3 has 15 amino acids. Looked up from germline, CDR1 is SGHTA and CDR2 is FQGTGA.

This rearrangement joins TRBV7-6 to TRBJ1-1, with D unresolved. The CDR3 runs 12 residues. The V gene lost 4 bases and the J gene lost 5 bases, with 8 bases spanning the gap. CDR1 is SGHVS, CDR2 FNYEAQ, per germline. The CDR3 reads CASSSSLTEAFF. CDR3 sequence (DNA): TGTGCCAGCAGCTCCTCACTGACTGAAGCTTTCTTT.

This clone has a handful of counts. The chain uses TRBV19 and TRBJ2-5; a weak D match, TRBD2 (5 bases). The CDR3 is 13 amino acids. The germline V gene encodes CDR1 LNHDA and CDR2 SQIVND (reference sequence). V shed 8 bases and J shed 5 bases, with 15 bases lying between them. DNA of the CDR3: TGTGCCAGTGGGCCTTCGAGGGTGGAGACCCAGTACTTC. This gives the protein CASGPSRVETQYF.

The gene calls are TRBV7-8 and TRBJ2-2, with TRBD2 matching 7 bases. J was trimmed by 7 bases and V by 5 bases; bases with no gene match: 4. This CDR3 is 13 amino acids long. The germline V gene has CDR1 SGHVS and CDR2 FQNEAQ. CDR3 sequence (DNA): TGTGCCAGCAGCCCGAGGACTAGCGGGGAGCTGTTTTTT. Its translation: CASSPRTSGELFF.

This clone was seen more than once but under ten times. The chain is built from TRBV6-1 and TRBJ1-5; D perhaps matches TRBD1 (5 bases). Trimming pared 1 base from V and 6 bases from J, leaving 13 bases between. The CDR3 covers 15 residues. Per the germline V gene, CDR1 is MNHNS and CDR2 is SASEGT. The CDR3 coding sequence is TGTGCCAGCAGTGAAGACTGGTCAGGGAGTCAGCCCCAGCATTTT. Encoded protein: CASSEDWSGSQPQHF.

This clone is a singleton in its sample. V gene TRBV12-5 combines with J gene TRBJ2-5; weak D call: TRBD1 (6 bases). Germline V gives CDR1 LGHNT, CDR2 FRNRAP. The CDR3 spans 13 residues. Trimming pared 5 bases from V and 7 bases from J, leaving 14 bases between. CDR3 bases: TGTGCTAGTGGTCCCCTCAGGGGTGGGACCCAGTACTTC. This translates into CASGPLRGGTQYF. The variable domain in full, with the rest retrieved from reference TRBV12-5 and TRBJ2-5, is DARVTQTPRHKVTEMGQEVTMRCQPILGHNTVFWYRQTMMQGLELLAYFRNRAPLDDSGMPKDRFSAEMPDATLATLKIQPSEPRDSAVYFCASGPLRGGTQYFGPGTRLLVL.

The J gene is TRBJ2-1, the V gene TRBV4-1, with 9 nucleotides matching TRBD2. Germline V lookup: CDR1 MGHRA, CDR2 YSYEKL. Germline trimming cut 3 bases from V and 10 bases from J; bases unmatched to any gene: 7. The CDR3 sequence is 14 residues long. The CDR3 sequence is CASSQPGLALEQFF. The DNA of the CDR3 is TGCGCCAGCAGCCAGCCGGGACTAGCATTAGAGCAGTTCTTC.

The chain employs TRBV19 and TRBJ2-1; D gene uncertain. Germline V gene sequence: CDR1 LNHDA, CDR2 SQIVND (reference sequence). Trimming shortened V by 3 bases and J by 3 bases, and 9 bases separated the two germline ends. The CDR3 sequence is 14 residues long. The CDR3 region has the DNA TGTGCCAGTAGTATTGTTCAGAACTACAATGAGCAGTTCTTC. It codes for CASSIVQNYNEQFF.

The chain is built from TRBV2 and TRBJ2-5; no firm D call. V lost 4 bases, J lost 3 bases, and 6 bases lay in between. The V gene's germline CDR1 is SNHLY and CDR2 FYNNEI. There are 12 residues in the CDR3. CDR3 in DNA: TGTGCCAGCAGTGTGTCCAAAGAGACCCAGTACTTC. Amino acid sequence: CASSVSKETQYF.

V is TRBV11-2 and J is TRBJ2-1; TRBD1 is a possible D gene (5 bases). There are 14 residues in the CDR3. The V gene's germline CDR1 is SGHAT and CDR2 FQNNGV. Trimming removed 3 bases at V and 2 bases at J, with 8 bases between. The DNA of the CDR3 is TGTGCCAGCAGCTTTGCAGGGCCCTACAATGAGCAGTTCTTC. Translation gives CASSFAGPYNEQFF. Full variable domain (remainder filled in from reference TRBV11-2 and TRBJ2-1): EAGVAQSPRYKIIEKRQSVAFWCNPISGHATLYWYQQILGQGPKLLIQFQNNGVVDDSQLPKDRFSAERLKGVDSTLKIQPAKLEDSAVYLCASSFAGPYNEQFFGPGTRLTVL.

This clone appeared a single time. CDR3 loop: CASSLGPSDGYTF. Here the CDR3 DNA reads TGTGCCAGCAGCTTAGGGCCAAGCGATGGCTACACCTTC. V and J are TRBV11-2 and TRBJ1-2; D call uncertain. The germline V gene has CDR1 SGHAT and CDR2 FQNNGV. V gave up 1 base and J gave up 6 bases, with 9 bases separating them. This CDR3 contains 13 residues.

This clone has more than one count but fewer than ten. The chain couples TRBV2 to TRBJ2-7; tentatively, D is TRBD1 (5 bases). Trimming took 0 bases from V and 3 from J, leaving 18 bases between them. The V gene's germline CDR1 is SNHLY and CDR2 FYNNEI. The CDR3 has 17 residues. In DNA, the CDR3 is TGTGCCAGCAGTGAAGCGCTTCAGGGCAGTCACTTCTACGAGCAGTACTTC. The encoded protein is CASSEALQGSHFYEQYF.

J is TRBJ2-7 and V is TRBV11-1; TRBD1 matches 7 bases. The CDR3 runs 14 residues. Per germline, CDR1 SGHAT and CDR2 FQDESV (reference sequence). V trimming: 5 bases; J trimming: 2 bases; junction bases outside the gene matches: 6. CDR3: CASSPWDRPYEQYF. CDR3 in DNA: TGTGCCAGCAGCCCCTGGGACAGACCCTACGAGCAGTACTTC.

This clone was counted once. The V gene is TRBV5-6, the J gene TRBJ2-3; 9 bases agree with TRBD1. CDR3 length equals 17 residues. J lost 5 bases, V lost 0 bases, and 10 bases had no gene match. Germline-derived CDR1 and CDR2 are SGHDT and YYEEEE. The CDR3 spells CASSLVLWTGDEDTQYF. The CDR3 nucleotides are TGTGCCAGCAGCTTGGTGCTTTGGACAGGGGACGAAGATACGCAGTATTTT.